These T cell receptor beta chains were read from a single sample in a study of cytomegalovirus exposure and HLA in healthy donors. Profiled with immunoSEQ multiplex PCR; TCRdb holds only in-frame clones, not every one. The sample has about 190,000 clones; around 81% are singletons. The specimen sequenced was PBMCs. The receptor set was obtained from a man aged 18 to 29 in good health and CMV-seronegative. Both conserved end residues are part of each CDR3. Fields, in order: D gene, V gene, clone size, J gene, CDR3 DNA, CDR3 protein. The D gene is left open where the match is weak. Clone size, where shown, is once, few, many, or a class for clones that have expanded.

D gene: TRBD1; V gene: TRBV7-9; clone size: .; J gene: TRBJ1-5; CDR3 DNA: TGTGCCAGCAGCTCCGCGGGACAGAGTAGCAATCAGCCCCAGCATTTT; CDR3 protein: CASSSAGQSSNQPQHF
D gene: .; V gene: TRBV9; clone size: .; J gene: TRBJ1-2; CDR3 DNA: TGTGCCAGCAGCGTAGGACAGGCGATCTTCTATGGCTACACCTTC; CDR3 protein: CASSVGQAIFYGYTF
D gene: .; V gene: TRBV4-3; clone size: .; J gene: TRBJ1-1; CDR3 DNA: TGCGCCAGCAGCCGTACCCTACAGGGTGGGAAAGAAGCTTTCTTT; CDR3 protein: CASSRTLQGGKEAFF
D gene: TRBD1; V gene: TRBV6-1; clone size: .; J gene: TRBJ2-5; CDR3 DNA: TGTGCCAGCAGCAGACAGGGTCCTCAAGAGACCCAGTACTTC; CDR3 protein: CASSRQGPQETQYF
D gene: .; V gene: TRBV9; clone size: .; J gene: TRBJ2-7; CDR3 DNA: TGTGCCAGCAGCGTAGACCAACTTAACGAGCAGTACTTC; CDR3 protein: CASSVDQLNEQYF
D gene: TRBD1; V gene: TRBV4-3; clone size: .; J gene: TRBJ2-1; CDR3 DNA: TGCGCCAGCAGCCAAGAGTGGACAGGGGCGGTCAATGAGCAGTTCTTC; CDR3 protein: CASSQEWTGAVNEQFF
D gene: .; V gene: TRBV18; clone size: few; J gene: TRBJ2-7; CDR3 DNA: TGTGCCAGCTCACCTAGCGCGACTTACGAGCAGTACTTC; CDR3 protein: CASSPSATYEQYF
D gene: .; V gene: TRBV6-5; clone size: .; J gene: TRBJ2-5; CDR3 DNA: TGTGCCAGCAGTCAGAGGCGGGAGACCCAGTACTTC; CDR3 protein: CASSQRRETQYF
D gene: .; V gene: TRBV7-2; clone size: .; J gene: TRBJ1-4; CDR3 DNA: TGTGCCAGCAGCCCCAGGGGTGGTGAAAAACTGTTTTTT; CDR3 protein: CASSPRGGEKLFF
D gene: .; V gene: TRBV11-3; clone size: .; J gene: TRBJ2-7; CDR3 DNA: TGTGCCAGCAGCCATAGCGGAGGGGCCGAGCAGTACTTC; CDR3 protein: CASSHSGGAEQYF
D gene: .; V gene: TRBV7-9; clone size: .; J gene: TRBJ2-2; CDR3 DNA: TGTGCCAGCAGCTTGTTCCCGAGATTGAACACCGGGGAGCTGTTTTTT; CDR3 protein: CASSLFPRLNTGELFF
D gene: .; V gene: TRBV10-1; clone size: few; J gene: TRBJ2-1; CDR3 DNA: TGCGCCAGCAGTAACGACAGGGAGCAGTTCTTC; CDR3 protein: CASSNDREQFF
D gene: TRBD2; V gene: TRBV4-1; clone size: once; J gene: TRBJ2-3; CDR3 DNA: TGCGCCAGCAGCCAGGGGCTAGCGGGGGGCACAGATACGCAGTATTTT; CDR3 protein: CASSQGLAGGTDTQYF
D gene: .; V gene: TRBV7-2; clone size: .; J gene: TRBJ2-3; CDR3 DNA: TGTGCCAGCAGCTTAGCGGGGGCCCCCACAGATACGCAGTATTTT; CDR3 protein: CASSLAGAPTDTQYF
D gene: .; V gene: TRBV30; clone size: .; J gene: TRBJ1-2; CDR3 DNA: TGTGCCTGGAGTGGACAGCCTCTCGGGGGCTACACCTTC; CDR3 protein: CAWSGQPLGGYTF
D gene: .; V gene: TRBV2; clone size: .; J gene: TRBJ1-4; CDR3 DNA: TGTGCCAGCAGTGTGGGGGGGGAAAAACTGTTTTTT; CDR3 protein: CASSVGGEKLFF
D gene: .; V gene: TRBV10-3; clone size: .; J gene: TRBJ2-5; CDR3 DNA: TGTGCCATCAGTGAGTCTGAGGGGAGGGAGACCCAGTACTTC; CDR3 protein: CAISESEGRETQYF
D gene: .; V gene: TRBV6-1; clone size: .; J gene: TRBJ1-1; CDR3 DNA: TGTGCCAGCAAACTGACAGGCATGAACACTGAAGCTTTCTTT; CDR3 protein: CASKLTGMNTEAFF
D gene: TRBD1; V gene: TRBV5-1; clone size: .; J gene: TRBJ1-1; CDR3 DNA: TGCGCCAGCAGCCGGGGACAGGGACTGAACACTGAAGCTTTCTTT; CDR3 protein: CASSRGQGLNTEAFF
D gene: TRBD1; V gene: TRBV5-4; clone size: .; J gene: TRBJ2-1; CDR3 DNA: TGTGCCAGCAGCTACCCGACAGGGGGCGAGCAGTTCTTC; CDR3 protein: CASSYPTGGEQFF
D gene: .; V gene: TRBV29-1; clone size: .; J gene: TRBJ1-4; CDR3 DNA: TGCAGCGCTGGGACTTGGGAAAAACTGTTTTTT; CDR3 protein: CSAGTWEKLFF
D gene: .; V gene: TRBV11-2; clone size: .; J gene: TRBJ1-1; CDR3 DNA: TGTGCCAGCAGCTTCCCTACCCAGGGCCCTAACACTGAAGCTTTCTTT; CDR3 protein: CASSFPTQGPNTEAFF
D gene: TRBD1; V gene: TRBV28; clone size: .; J gene: TRBJ1-1; CDR3 DNA: TGTGCCAGCAAAATGGACAGGGGGCGGGCTTTCTTT; CDR3 protein: CASKMDRGRAFF
D gene: .; V gene: TRBV27; clone size: .; J gene: TRBJ2-7; CDR3 DNA: TGTGCCAGCAGTCCTCCCCACGTGGCAGGGAAAAACTACGAGCAGTACTTC; CDR3 protein: CASSPPHVAGKNYEQYF
D gene: TRBD1; V gene: TRBV6-1; clone size: .; J gene: TRBJ1-2; CDR3 DNA: TGTGCCAGCAGGGAGACAGGGGAATATGGCTACACCTTC; CDR3 protein: CASRETGEYGYTF
D gene: .; V gene: TRBV7-9; clone size: few; J gene: TRBJ2-7; CDR3 DNA: TGTGCCAGCAGCTCGGACGCGACAGGCAGCTCCTACGAGCAGTACTTC; CDR3 protein: CASSSDATGSSYEQYF
D gene: .; V gene: TRBV7-8; clone size: .; J gene: TRBJ2-7; CDR3 DNA: TGTGCCAGCAGCTTTGGACTCGGAAGATCCTACGAGCAGTACTTC; CDR3 protein: CASSFGLGRSYEQYF
D gene: .; V gene: TRBV7-9; clone size: .; J gene: TRBJ2-5; CDR3 DNA: TGTGCCAGCACCGGAGGGACAGTGGCTAGACAAGAGACCCAGTACTTC; CDR3 protein: CASTGGTVARQETQYF
D gene: TRBD2; V gene: TRBV30; clone size: .; J gene: TRBJ2-4; CDR3 DNA: TGTGCCTGGAGTGTTTCTAGCGGGATACTAGCCAAAAACATTCAGTACTTC; CDR3 protein: CAWSVSSGILAKNIQYF
D gene: .; V gene: TRBV25-1; clone size: .; J gene: TRBJ2-7; CDR3 DNA: TGTGCCAGCAGTGGATGGAGGTTACTCGAGCAGTACTTC; CDR3 protein: CASSGWRLLEQYF
D gene: TRBD2; V gene: TRBV29-1; clone size: .; J gene: TRBJ2-3; CDR3 DNA: TGCAGCGTACAAGGACTAGACAGCACAGATACGCAGTATTTT; CDR3 protein: CSVQGLDSTDTQYF
D gene: TRBD1; V gene: TRBV28; clone size: .; J gene: TRBJ2-7; CDR3 DNA: TGTGCCAGCACCCTCAGGGATTACAGGGGATACGAGCAGTACTTC; CDR3 protein: CASTLRDYRGYEQYF
D gene: TRBD2; V gene: TRBV2; clone size: .; J gene: TRBJ2-5; CDR3 DNA: TGTGCCAGCAGTGATGGGGCTAGCGGGAGGGTTCAGACCCAGTACTTC; CDR3 protein: CASSDGASGRVQTQYF
D gene: TRBD1; V gene: TRBV5-6; clone size: .; J gene: TRBJ2-3; CDR3 DNA: TGTGCCAGCAGCTTGGGACAGGGGGTGGGGTATTTT; CDR3 protein: CASSLGQGVGYF
D gene: TRBD2; V gene: TRBV5-4; clone size: few; J gene: TRBJ2-7; CDR3 DNA: TGTGCCAGCAGCTCACGACTAGCGGGGGGGCCGGGGGAGCAGTACTTC; CDR3 protein: CASSSRLAGGPGEQYF
D gene: TRBD2; V gene: TRBV6-5; clone size: .; J gene: TRBJ2-7; CDR3 DNA: TGTGCCAGCAGTCTAGCGGGACTCTCCTACGAGCAGTACTTC; CDR3 protein: CASSLAGLSYEQYF
D gene: .; V gene: TRBV5-4; clone size: .; J gene: TRBJ2-7; CDR3 DNA: TGTGCCAGCAGCTTGTGGGGGGGCACCTACGAGCAGTACTTC; CDR3 protein: CASSLWGGTYEQYF
D gene: .; V gene: TRBV7-2; clone size: .; J gene: TRBJ1-5; CDR3 DNA: TGTGCCAGCAGCTTAGGACGGGGGAGTCAGCCCCAGCATTTT; CDR3 protein: CASSLGRGSQPQHF
D gene: .; V gene: TRBV4-1; clone size: .; J gene: TRBJ2-3; CDR3 DNA: TGCGCCAGCAGCCCTTTCACGGGACTCCTAACTCCCGTTTTT; CDR3 protein: CASSPFTGLLTPVF
D gene: .; V gene: TRBV7-9; clone size: .; J gene: TRBJ1-2; CDR3 DNA: TGTGCCAGCAGCTTAGCGATTTTCAGGTCTGGCTACACCTTC; CDR3 protein: CASSLAIFRSGYTF
D gene: TRBD1; V gene: TRBV4-2; clone size: .; J gene: TRBJ2-7; CDR3 DNA: TGTGCCAGCAGCCAAGTCCGGGACAGCCGGGAGCAGTACTTC; CDR3 protein: CASSQVRDSREQYF
D gene: TRBD2; V gene: TRBV7-2; clone size: .; J gene: TRBJ2-1; CDR3 DNA: TGTGCCAGCAGTTCCGGGACTACCTACAATGAGCAGTTCTTC; CDR3 protein: CASSSGTTYNEQFF
D gene: .; V gene: TRBV18; clone size: .; J gene: TRBJ2-2; CDR3 DNA: TGTGCCAGCTCACCAACGGCGGAAAACACCGGGGAGCTGTTTTTT; CDR3 protein: CASSPTAENTGELFF
D gene: .; V gene: TRBV9; clone size: .; J gene: TRBJ1-1; CDR3 DNA: TGTGCCAGCAGCGTAGATGTCGTGAACACTGAAGCTTTCTTT; CDR3 protein: CASSVDVVNTEAFF
D gene: TRBD2; V gene: TRBV30; clone size: .; J gene: TRBJ2-3; CDR3 DNA: TGTGCCTGGAGTCCACGACTAGCGGGAGTTTCAGATACGCAGTATTTT; CDR3 protein: CAWSPRLAGVSDTQYF
D gene: .; V gene: TRBV5-1; clone size: .; J gene: TRBJ1-2; CDR3 DNA: TGCGCCAGCAGCTTGACTCGCGGCAGGGGCGATGGCTACACCTTC; CDR3 protein: CASSLTRGRGDGYTF
D gene: TRBD2; V gene: TRBV6-6; clone size: few; J gene: TRBJ2-1; CDR3 DNA: TGTGCCAGCAGGCGGGAGTCGTACAATGAGCAGTTCTTC; CDR3 protein: CASRRESYNEQFF
D gene: TRBD2; V gene: TRBV28; clone size: .; J gene: TRBJ2-2; CDR3 DNA: TGTGCCAGCAGTATAGCGGGAGAGGCCGGGGAGCTGTTTTTT; CDR3 protein: CASSIAGEAGELFF
D gene: TRBD2; V gene: TRBV7-2; clone size: .; J gene: TRBJ2-7; CDR3 DNA: TGTGCCAGCAGCGAACTAGCGGGAGGGCCCTACGAGCAGTACTTC; CDR3 protein: CASSELAGGPYEQYF
D gene: TRBD2; V gene: TRBV5-6; clone size: .; J gene: TRBJ2-7; CDR3 DNA: TGTGCCAGCCGCTCTAGCGGGAGGGCCAGGGAGCAGTACTTC; CDR3 protein: CASRSSGRAREQYF
D gene: TRBD1; V gene: TRBV10-3; clone size: .; J gene: TRBJ2-5; CDR3 DNA: TGTGCCATCGGGACAGCCCAAGAGACCCAGTACTTC; CDR3 protein: CAIGTAQETQYF
D gene: .; V gene: TRBV7-9; clone size: .; J gene: TRBJ1-4; CDR3 DNA: TGTGCCAGCAGCAGCCGGGACTCCGCGGAAAAACTGTTTTTT; CDR3 protein: CASSSRDSAEKLFF
D gene: TRBD2; V gene: TRBV6-6; clone size: .; J gene: TRBJ2-1; CDR3 DNA: TGTGCCAGCAGTCCCCCCGGGACTAGCATCTATGAGCAGTTCTTC; CDR3 protein: CASSPPGTSIYEQFF
D gene: TRBD1; V gene: TRBV19; clone size: .; J gene: TRBJ2-2; CDR3 DNA: TGTGCCACTAAGGACAGGGGAGGAACCGGGGAGCTGTTTTTT; CDR3 protein: CATKDRGGTGELFF
D gene: .; V gene: TRBV5-4; clone size: .; J gene: TRBJ2-3; CDR3 DNA: TGTGCCAGCCTTTCGGAGGTTGGCTCAGATACGCAGTATTTT; CDR3 protein: CASLSEVGSDTQYF
D gene: .; V gene: TRBV7-9; clone size: .; J gene: TRBJ1-4; CDR3 DNA: TGTGCCAGCAGCCCTAGCGGGGAAGGGACGGCTGAAAAACTGTTTTTT; CDR3 protein: CASSPSGEGTAEKLFF
D gene: .; V gene: TRBV7-9; clone size: .; J gene: TRBJ1-2; CDR3 DNA: TGTGCCAGCAGCTTAAACAGGTGGAAGGACTATGGCTACACCTTC; CDR3 protein: CASSLNRWKDYGYTF
D gene: .; V gene: TRBV5-4; clone size: .; J gene: TRBJ2-5; CDR3 DNA: TGTGCCAGCACCCGAGAGGGATCTAGCCTCCTCGGTCAAGAGACCCAGTACTTC; CDR3 protein: CASTREGSSLLGQETQYF
D gene: TRBD2; V gene: TRBV7-2; clone size: .; J gene: TRBJ2-3; CDR3 DNA: TGTGCCAGCAGCTTAGGGACTAGCGGGGGCACAGATACGCAGTATTTT; CDR3 protein: CASSLGTSGGTDTQYF